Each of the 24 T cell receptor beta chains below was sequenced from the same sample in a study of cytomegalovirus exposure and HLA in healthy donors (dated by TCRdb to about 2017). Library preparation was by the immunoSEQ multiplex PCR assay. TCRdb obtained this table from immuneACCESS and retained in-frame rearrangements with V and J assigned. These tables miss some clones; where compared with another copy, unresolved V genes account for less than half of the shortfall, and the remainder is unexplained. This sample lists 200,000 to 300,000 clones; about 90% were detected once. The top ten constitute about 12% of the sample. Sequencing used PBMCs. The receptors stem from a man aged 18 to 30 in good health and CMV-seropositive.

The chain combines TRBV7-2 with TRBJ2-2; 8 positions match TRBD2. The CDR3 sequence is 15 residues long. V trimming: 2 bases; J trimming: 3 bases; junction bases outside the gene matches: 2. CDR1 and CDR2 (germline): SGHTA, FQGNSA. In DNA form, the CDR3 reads TGTGCCAGCAGCTTAACTAGCGGTTACACCGGGGAGCTGTTTTTT. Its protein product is CASSLTSGYTGELFF. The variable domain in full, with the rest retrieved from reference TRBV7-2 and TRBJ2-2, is GAGVSQSPSNKVTEKGKDVELRCDPISGHTALYWYRQSLGQGLEFLIYFQGNSAPDKSGLPSDRFSAERTGGSVSTLTIQRTQQEDSAVYLCASSLTSGYTGELFFGEGSRLTVL.

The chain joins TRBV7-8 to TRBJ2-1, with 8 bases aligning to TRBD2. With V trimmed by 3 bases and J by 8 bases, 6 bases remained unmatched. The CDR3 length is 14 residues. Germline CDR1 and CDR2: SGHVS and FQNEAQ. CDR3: CASSFRTSIDEQFF. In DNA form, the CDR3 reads TGTGCCAGCAGCTTCAGGACTAGCATCGATGAGCAGTTCTTC.

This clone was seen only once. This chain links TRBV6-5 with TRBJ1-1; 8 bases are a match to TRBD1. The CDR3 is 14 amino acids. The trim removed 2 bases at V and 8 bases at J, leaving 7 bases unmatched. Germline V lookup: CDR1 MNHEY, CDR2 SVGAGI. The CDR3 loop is CASSYGPGQAEAFF. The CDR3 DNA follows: TGTGCCAGCAGTTACGGTCCGGGACAGGCGGAAGCTTTCTTT.

The DNA for the CDR3 is TGTGCCACTTCGATGAGGGCCACCGGGGAGCTGTTTTTT. Its protein product is CATSMRATGELFF. The chain uses TRBV15 and TRBJ2-2; a possible D gene is TRBD2 (5 bases). V was trimmed by 9 bases and J by 4 bases, leaving 12 bases between them. Germline CDR1 and CDR2: LNHNV and YYDKDF (reference sequence). The CDR3 covers 13 residues.

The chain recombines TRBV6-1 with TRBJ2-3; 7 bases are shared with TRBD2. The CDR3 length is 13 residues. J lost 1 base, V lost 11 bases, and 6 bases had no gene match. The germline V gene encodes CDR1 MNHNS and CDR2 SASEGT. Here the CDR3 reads CAAREARTDTQYF. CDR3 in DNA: TGTGCCGCTCGGGAGGCCCGCACAGATACGCAGTATTTT.

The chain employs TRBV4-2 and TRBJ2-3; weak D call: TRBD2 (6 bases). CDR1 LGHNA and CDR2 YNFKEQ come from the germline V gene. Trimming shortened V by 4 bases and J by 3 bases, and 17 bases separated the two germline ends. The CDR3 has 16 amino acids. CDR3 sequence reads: CASSLVWGGQTDTQYF. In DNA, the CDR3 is TGTGCCAGCAGCCTTGTTTGGGGAGGTCAGACAGATACGCAGTATTTT.

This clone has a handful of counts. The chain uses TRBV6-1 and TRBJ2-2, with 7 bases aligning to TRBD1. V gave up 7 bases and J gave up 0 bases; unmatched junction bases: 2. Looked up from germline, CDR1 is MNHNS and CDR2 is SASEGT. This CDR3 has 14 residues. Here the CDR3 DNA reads TGTGCCAGCACGGGGACAGCGAACACCGGGGAGCTGTTTTTT. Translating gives CASTGTANTGELFF.

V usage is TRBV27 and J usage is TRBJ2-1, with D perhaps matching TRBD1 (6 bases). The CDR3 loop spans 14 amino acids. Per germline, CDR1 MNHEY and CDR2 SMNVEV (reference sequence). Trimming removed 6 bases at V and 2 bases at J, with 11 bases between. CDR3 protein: CASSPGQPYNEQFF. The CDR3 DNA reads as TGTGCCAGCAGCCCAGGACAGCCCTACAATGAGCAGTTCTTC.

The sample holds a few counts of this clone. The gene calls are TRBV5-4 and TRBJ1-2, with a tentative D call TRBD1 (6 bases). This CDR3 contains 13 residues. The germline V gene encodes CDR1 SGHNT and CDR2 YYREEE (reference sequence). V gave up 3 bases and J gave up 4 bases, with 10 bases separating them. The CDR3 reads CASSSDSFYGYTF. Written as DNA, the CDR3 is TGTGCCAGCAGCTCGGACAGCTTCTATGGCTACACCTTC.

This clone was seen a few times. CDR3 bases: TGTGCCTGGAGTGTACCAGGGGGCGAAATCCACGAGCAGTACTTC. Translated: CAWSVPGGEIHEQYF. The chain joins TRBV30 to TRBJ2-7; 8 nucleotides match TRBD1. V was pared by 0 bases and J by 5 bases, with 9 bases of the junction left unmatched. CDR1 is GTSNPN, CDR2 SVGIG, per germline (reference sequence). The CDR3 sequence is 15 residues long.

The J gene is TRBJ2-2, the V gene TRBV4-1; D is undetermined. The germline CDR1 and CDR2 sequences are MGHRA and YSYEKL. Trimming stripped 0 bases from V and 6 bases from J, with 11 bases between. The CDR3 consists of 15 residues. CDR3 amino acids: CASSQDRSWAGELFF. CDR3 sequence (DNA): TGCGCCAGCAGCCAAGATCGATCCTGGGCCGGGGAGCTGTTTTTT.

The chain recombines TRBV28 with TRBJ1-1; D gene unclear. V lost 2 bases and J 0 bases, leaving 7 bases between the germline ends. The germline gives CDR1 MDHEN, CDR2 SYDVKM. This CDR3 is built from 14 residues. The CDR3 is CASSLGELNTEAFF. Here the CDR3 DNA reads TGTGCCAGCAGTTTAGGGGAGCTGAACACTGAAGCTTTCTTT.

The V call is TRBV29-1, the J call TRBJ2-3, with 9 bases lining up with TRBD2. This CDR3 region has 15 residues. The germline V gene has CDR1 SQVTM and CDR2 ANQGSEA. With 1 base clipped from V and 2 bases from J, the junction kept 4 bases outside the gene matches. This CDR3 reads CSVEVLAGLTDTQYF. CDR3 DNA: TGCAGCGTTGAAGTACTAGCGGGTCTCACAGATACGCAGTATTTT.

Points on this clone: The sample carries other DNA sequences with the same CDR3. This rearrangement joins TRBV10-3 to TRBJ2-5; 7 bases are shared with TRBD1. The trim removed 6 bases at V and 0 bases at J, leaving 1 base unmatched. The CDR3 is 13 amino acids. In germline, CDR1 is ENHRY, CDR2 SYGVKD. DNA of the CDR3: TGTGCCATCAGGGGGACAGACCAAGAGACCCAGTACTTC. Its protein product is CAIRGTDQETQYF.

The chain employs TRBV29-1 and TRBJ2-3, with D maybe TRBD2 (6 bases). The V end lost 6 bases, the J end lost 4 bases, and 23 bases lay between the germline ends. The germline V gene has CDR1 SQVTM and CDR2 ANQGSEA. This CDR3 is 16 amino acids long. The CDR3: CSVAFMTSLEADTQYF. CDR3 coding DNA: TGCAGCGTGGCGTTTATGACTAGTTTGGAAGCAGATACGCAGTATTTT.

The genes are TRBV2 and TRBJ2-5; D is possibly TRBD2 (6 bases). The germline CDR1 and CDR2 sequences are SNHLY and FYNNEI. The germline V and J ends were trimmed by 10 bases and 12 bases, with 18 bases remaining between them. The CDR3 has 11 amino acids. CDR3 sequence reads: CAISKEGGKYF. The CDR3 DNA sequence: TGTGCCATCTCCAAGGAGGGAGGCAAGTACTTC.

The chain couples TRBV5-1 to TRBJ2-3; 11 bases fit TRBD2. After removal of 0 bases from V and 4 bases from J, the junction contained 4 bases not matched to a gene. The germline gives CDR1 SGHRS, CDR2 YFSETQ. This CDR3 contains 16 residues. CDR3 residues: CASSLGRSGRADTQYF. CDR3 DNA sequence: TGCGCCAGCAGCTTGGGCCGTAGCGGGAGGGCAGATACGCAGTATTTT.

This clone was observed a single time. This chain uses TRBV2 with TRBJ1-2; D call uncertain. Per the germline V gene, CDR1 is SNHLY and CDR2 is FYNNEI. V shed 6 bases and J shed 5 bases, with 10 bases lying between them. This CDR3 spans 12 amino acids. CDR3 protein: CASSGVGYGYTF. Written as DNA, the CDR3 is TGTGCCAGCAGCGGGGTGGGTTATGGCTACACCTTC.

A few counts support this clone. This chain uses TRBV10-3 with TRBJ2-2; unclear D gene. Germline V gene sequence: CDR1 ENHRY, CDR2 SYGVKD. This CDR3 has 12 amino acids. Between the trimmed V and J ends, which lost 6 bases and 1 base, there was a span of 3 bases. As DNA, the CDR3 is TGTGCCATCAGCCGGAACACCGGGGAGCTGTTTTTT. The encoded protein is CAISRNTGELFF.

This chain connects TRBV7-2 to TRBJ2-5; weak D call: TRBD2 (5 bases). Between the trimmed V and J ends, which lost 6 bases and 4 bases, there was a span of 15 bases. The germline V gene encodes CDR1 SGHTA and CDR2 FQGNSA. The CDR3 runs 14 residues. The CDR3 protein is CASSPSGGLETQYF. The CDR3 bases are TGTGCCAGCAGTCCGTCCGGAGGATTAGAGACCCAGTACTTC.

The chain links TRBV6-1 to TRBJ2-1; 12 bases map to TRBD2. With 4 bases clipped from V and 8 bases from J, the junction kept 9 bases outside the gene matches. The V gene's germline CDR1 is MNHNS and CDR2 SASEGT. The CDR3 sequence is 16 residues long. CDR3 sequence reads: CASSGILAGGDDEQFF. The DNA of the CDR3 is TGTGCCAGCAGTGGAATACTAGCGGGAGGTGATGATGAGCAGTTCTTC.

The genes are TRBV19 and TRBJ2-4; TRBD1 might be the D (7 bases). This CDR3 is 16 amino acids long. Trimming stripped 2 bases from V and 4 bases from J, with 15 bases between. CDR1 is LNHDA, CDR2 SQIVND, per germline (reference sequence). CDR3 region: CASSIISGGIKNIQYF. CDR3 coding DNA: TGTGCCAGTAGTATAATTTCAGGGGGGATAAAAAACATTCAGTACTTC.

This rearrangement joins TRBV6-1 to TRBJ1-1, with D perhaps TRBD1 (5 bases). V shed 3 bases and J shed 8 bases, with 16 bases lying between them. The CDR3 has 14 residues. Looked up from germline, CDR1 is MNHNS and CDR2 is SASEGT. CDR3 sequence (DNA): TGTGCCAGCAGTGACTGGGGGGGTCTCAACGAAGCTTTCTTT. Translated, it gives CASSDWGGLNEAFF.

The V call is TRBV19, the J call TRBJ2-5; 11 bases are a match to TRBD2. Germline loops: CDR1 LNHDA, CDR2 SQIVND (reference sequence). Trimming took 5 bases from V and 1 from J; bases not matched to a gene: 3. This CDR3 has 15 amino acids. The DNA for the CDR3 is TGTGCCAGTAGTGTAGCGGGAGGGAGCCAAGAGACCCAGTACTTC. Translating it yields CASSVAGGSQETQYF. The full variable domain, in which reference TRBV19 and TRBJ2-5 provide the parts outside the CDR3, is DGGITQSPKYLFRKEGQNVTLSCEQNLNHDAMYWYRQDPGQGLRLIYYSQIVNDFQKGDIAEGYSVSREKKESFPLTVTSAQKNPTAFYLCASSVAGGSQETQYFGPGTRLLVL.